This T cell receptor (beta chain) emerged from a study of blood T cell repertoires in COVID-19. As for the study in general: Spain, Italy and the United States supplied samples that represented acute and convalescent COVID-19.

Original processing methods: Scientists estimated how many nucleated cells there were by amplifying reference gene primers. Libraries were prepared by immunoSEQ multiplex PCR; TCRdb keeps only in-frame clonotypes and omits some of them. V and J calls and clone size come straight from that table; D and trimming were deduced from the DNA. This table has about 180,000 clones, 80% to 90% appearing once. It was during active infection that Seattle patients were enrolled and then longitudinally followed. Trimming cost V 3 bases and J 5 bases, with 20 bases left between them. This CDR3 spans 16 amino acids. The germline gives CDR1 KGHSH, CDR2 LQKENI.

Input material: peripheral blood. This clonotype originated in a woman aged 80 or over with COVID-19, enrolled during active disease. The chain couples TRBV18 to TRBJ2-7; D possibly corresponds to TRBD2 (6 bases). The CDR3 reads CASSPSGTQRPNEQYF. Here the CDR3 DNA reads TGTGCCAGCTCACCCTCCGGGACTCAACGACCTAACGAGCAGTACTTC.